This TCR beta chain derives from a study of T-cell memory formation after mild COVID-19. TCRdb re-analysed the 5' RACE reads in MiXCR, keeping a single row per CDR3 protein. The table has fewer than 450,000 distinct CDR3 sequences, 20% to 30% seen once. CDR3 length: 14 residues. The V segment lost 8 bases and the J segment 5 bases; nucleotides outside the gene matches: 8. This clonotype was obtained from an adult woman who had mild COVID-19 (a few samples of this study predate the infection). Cell type and time point are not known. Sequencing was carried out using PBMCs or a T cell subset sorted from them (not recorded which). The rearrangement uses TRBV12-3 or TRBV12-4 and TRBJ2-3, with TRBD2 matching 9 bases. CDR3 coding DNA: TGTGCCAGCGGGGGGCGGGAGGGCCTAGATACGCAGTATTTT. Its translation is CASGGREGLDTQYF.